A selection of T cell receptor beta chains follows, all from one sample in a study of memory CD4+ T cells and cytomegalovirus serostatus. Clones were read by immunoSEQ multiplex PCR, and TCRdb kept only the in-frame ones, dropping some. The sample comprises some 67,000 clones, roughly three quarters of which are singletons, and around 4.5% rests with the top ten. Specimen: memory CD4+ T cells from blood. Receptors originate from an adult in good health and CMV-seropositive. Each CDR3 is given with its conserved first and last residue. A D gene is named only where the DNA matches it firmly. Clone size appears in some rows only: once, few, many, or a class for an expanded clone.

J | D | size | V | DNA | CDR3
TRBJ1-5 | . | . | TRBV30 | TGTGCCGCCCGCTCGGCAGTTAGCAATCAGCCCCAGCATTTT | CAARSAVSNQPQHF
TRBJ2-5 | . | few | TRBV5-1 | TGCGCCAGCAGCTTGGGTCACGGGGAGACCCAGTACTTC | CASSLGHGETQYF
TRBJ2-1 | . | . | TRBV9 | TGTGCCAGCACGACCGGGCCCGGTAGGAATGAGCAGTTCTTC | CASTTGPGRNEQFF
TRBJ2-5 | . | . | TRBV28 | TGTGCCAGCAGGCTAAGACTAGTGGGTCAAGAGACCCAGTACTTC | CASRLRLVGQETQYF
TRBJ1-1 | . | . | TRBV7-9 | TGTGCCAGCAGCTTAGCGCCGGTGAGCACTGAAGCTTTCTTT | CASSLAPVSTEAFF
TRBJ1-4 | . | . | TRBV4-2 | TGTGCCAGCAGCCAAGAAACAGCTAATGAAAAACTGTTTTTT | CASSQETANEKLFF
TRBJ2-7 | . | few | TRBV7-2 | TGTGCCAGCAGCTTAGGGTCCCACTCCTACGAGCAGTACTTC | CASSLGSHSYEQYF
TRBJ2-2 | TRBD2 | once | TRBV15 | TGTGCCACCGGGGATTTTGTCGCAGAATGGACTAGCGGGAGGACCGGGGAGCTGTTTTTT | CATGDFVAEWTSGRTGELFF
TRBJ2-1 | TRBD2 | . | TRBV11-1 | TGTGCCAGCCACCCTAGCGGGAGAGGCGATGAGCAGTTCTTC | CASHPSGRGDEQFF
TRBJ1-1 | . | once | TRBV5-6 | TGTGCCAGCAGCCCCGGGACCAATTTGAACACTGAAGCTTTCTTT | CASSPGTNLNTEAFF
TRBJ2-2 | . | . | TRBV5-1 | TGCGCCAGCCGGGGTGGCACCGGGGAGCTGTTTTTT | CASRGGTGELFF
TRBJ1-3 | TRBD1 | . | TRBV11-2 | TGTGCCAGCAGCTCGGGACAGAGCTCTGGAAACACCATATATTTT | CASSSGQSSGNTIYF
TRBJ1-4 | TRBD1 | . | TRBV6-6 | TGTGCCAGCGTTAGGGACAGGGATGAAAAACTGTTTTTT | CASVRDRDEKLFF
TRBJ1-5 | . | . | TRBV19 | TGTGCCAGTACCAGACAGGACTCCAATCAGCCCCAGCATTTT | CASTRQDSNQPQHF
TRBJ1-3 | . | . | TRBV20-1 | TGCAGTGCTAGAGATCCGGCAGCAATATATTTT | CSARDPAAIYF
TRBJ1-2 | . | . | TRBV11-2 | TGTGCCAGCAGCTCCACGGACGGCCTGTATGGCTACACCTTC | CASSSTDGLYGYTF
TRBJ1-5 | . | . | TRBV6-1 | TGTGCCAGCAGTGGGGGGGGGCAGCCCCAGCATTTT | CASSGGGQPQHF
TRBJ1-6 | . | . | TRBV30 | TGTGCCTGGAGTGTAATAGGGGGGCTATATTCACCCCTCCACTTT | CAWSVIGGLYSPLHF
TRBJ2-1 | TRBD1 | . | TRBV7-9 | TGTGCCAGCAGAACACCCCGGACAGGGGCGAATGAGCAGTTCTTC | CASRTPRTGANEQFF
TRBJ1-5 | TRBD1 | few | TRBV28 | TGTGCCAGCAGTTTAAGGGGGACAGGGGGTCCGCCCCAGCATTTT | CASSLRGTGGPPQHF
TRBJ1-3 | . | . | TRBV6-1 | TGTGCCAGCAGTGAAAACAGTAGAAGAAACACCATATATTTT | CASSENSRRNTIYF
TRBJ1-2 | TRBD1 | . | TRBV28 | TGTGCCAGCAGATCCGGACAGGGGGATAGGGGCTACACCTTC | CASRSGQGDRGYTF
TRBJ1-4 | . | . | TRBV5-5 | TGTGCCAGCAGCTTGGACGCGGCTGCAACTAATGAAAAACTGTTTTTT | CASSLDAAATNEKLFF
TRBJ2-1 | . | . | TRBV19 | TGTGCCAGTAGTGCCCGGCGCCCTGGAGGCGATGAGCAGTTCTTC | CASSARRPGGDEQFF
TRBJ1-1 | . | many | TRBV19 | TGTGCCAGTAGCGCACGGCGTGGCATGAACACTGAAGCTTTCTTT | CASSARRGMNTEAFF
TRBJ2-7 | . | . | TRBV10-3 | TGTGCCATCAGTGAGTCGCGCTACGAGCAGTACTTC | CAISESRYEQYF
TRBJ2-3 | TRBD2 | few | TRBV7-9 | TGTGCCAGCAGCTTATCCAGCGGGAGTTCAACGCAGTATTTT | CASSLSSGSSTQYF
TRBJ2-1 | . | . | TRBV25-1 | TGTGCCAGCAGTGAGGGGGGGGCGCGAGGCAATGAGCAGTTCTTC | CASSEGGARGNEQFF
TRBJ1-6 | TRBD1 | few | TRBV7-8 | TGTGCCAGCAGTACAGAGGGACAGCGGAATTCACCCCTCCACTTT | CASSTEGQRNSPLHF
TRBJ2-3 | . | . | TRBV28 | TGTGCCAGCAGTTTAAATTGGAGCGATGGCGGCACAGATACGCAGTATTTT | CASSLNWSDGGTDTQYF
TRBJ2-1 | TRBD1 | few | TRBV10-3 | TGTGCCATCAGTGGACAGGGGAGTGAGCAGTTCTTC | CAISGQGSEQFF
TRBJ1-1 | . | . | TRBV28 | TGTGCCAGCAGTTTCTACGGCCGAGGCACTGAAGCTTTCTTT | CASSFYGRGTEAFF
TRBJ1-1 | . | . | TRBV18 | TGTGCCAGCTCACCAAGCCCGAGGGAGAACACTGAAGCTTTCTTT | CASSPSPRENTEAFF
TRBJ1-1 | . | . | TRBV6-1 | TGTGCCAGCAGTGATATTACGGACACGAACACTGAAGCTTTCTTT | CASSDITDTNTEAFF
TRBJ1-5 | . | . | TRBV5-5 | TGTGCCAGCAGCTTGTGGCAGGGAAGCAATCAGCCCCAGCATTTT | CASSLWQGSNQPQHF
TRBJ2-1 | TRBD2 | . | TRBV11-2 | TGTGCCAGCAGAGCCGGGACTAGCGGGAAAAATGAGCAGTTCTTC | CASRAGTSGKNEQFF
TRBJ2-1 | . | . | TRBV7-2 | TGTGCCAGCAGCTTAGAAGCGAGCATGAATGAGCAGTTCTTC | CASSLEASMNEQFF